This TCR beta chain was captured by sequencing in a study of blood T cell repertoires in COVID-19 (dated by TCRdb to 2020 to 2021). Regarding the research as a whole: Collaborator samples came from the United States, Italy and Spain and covered acute and convalescent phases of COVID-19. Subjects who had been exposed to COVID-19, were actively infected with it, or had recovered from it provided the deeply sampled blood TCRbeta repertoires that made up the dataset. Samples came from the ongoing ImmuneRACE study (first 160 participants) plus 1,254 subjects from 6 global collaborators. The prospective study material was composed of cDNA or gDNA derived from T cells, B-cell-depleted T cells, or PBMCs. A de-identified subject ID, COVID-19 status, age in years and sex were almost always included in the sample metadata. Where available, HLA class I and class II types were taken from metadata supplied by the sample provider and were not determined by assay-based typing. The repertoires were made available in a free public database intended to serve as a resource for research on the immune response to SARS-CoV-2.

The immunoSEQ Assay, a bias-controlled multiplex PCR, was used to amplify TCRbeta CDR3 regions from genomic DNA. The source study handled its data this way. Nucleated cell counts per sample were estimated from amplification of reference gene primers within the assay. To quantify the absolute abundance of each unique TCRbeta CDR3 rearrangement, sequence reads were collapsed and filtered. For each sample, productive Simpson clonality was calculated as the square root of Simpson's diversity index across productive rearrangements. In TCRdb, the immuneACCESS table is reduced to in-frame sequences with V and J assigned. These tables do not hold every clone; where another copy was compared, an unresolved V gene accounts for under half, and the others remain unexplained. The DNA gave D and trimming, while V, J and clone size come from that table. For this sample the table gives some 150,000 clones, of which about 87% were detected only once. Around 3.9% of the sample comes from the top ten.

Via the germline V gene (reference sequence), CDR1 is LNHDA and CDR2 SQIVND. At the junction V is shortened by 6 bases and J by 2 bases, with 19 bases in between. Including the terminal cysteine and phenylalanine, the CDR3 comprises 16 residues. Here the CDR3 DNA is all that survives: 48 bases in frame from base 1. Concerning this clone itself: Its antigen has not been determined. One base away there is no much larger clone; base qualities are not given.

What the work shows at the level of the full study, not this receptor alone: Clinical and demographic metadata were provided uncurated, with the amount varying by source and participant.

Another Seattle source contributed samples from volunteer blood donors who had recovered from COVID-19. Whole blood was collected in K2EDTA tubes by collaborating institutions according to the institutions' own protocols. Collaborator samples were shipped for TCRbeta analysis as frozen whole blood, isolated PBMCs, or DNA extracted from either sample type. The sequenced material came from peripheral blood. The TCR originated in a woman in her sixties or seventies who had recovered from COVID-19. The V and J genes are TRBV19 and TRBJ1-1; the D gene is possibly TRBD1, with 6 bases matching. The DNA is TGTGCCAGTAGCCCTGACCAGGGGCGGGCTAACACTGAAGCTTTCTTT. The translation is CASSPDQGRANTEAFF.